Described below is a single T cell receptor (beta chain) sequence and its context. Its antigen is still unknown. This sample is drawn from a study of T cells in narcolepsy. In the study overall: Enrolled donors included narcolepsy type 1 or type 2 patients and healthy controls.

Germline V gene data show CDR1 as GTSNPN and CDR2 as SVGIG (reference sequence). The CDR3 totals 13 residues. V was trimmed by 2 bases and J by 3 bases, leaving 5 bases between them. Study-wide points: Autoreactive HCRT-specific and TRIB2-specific clonotypes were marked in same-patient CSF-versus-blood CD4+ comparisons. No autoreactive T cell clone sequences appeared in some memory CD4+ repertoires. Healthy controls reportedly lacked the autoreactive clonotypes serially found in patients' blood.

The protocol was immunoSEQ multiplex PCR, while the TCRdb copy is restricted to in-frame clones and leaves out a portion. In the table there are about 35,000 clones, about nine tenths of which are singletons. Sequencing was performed on CD45RA- memory CD4+ T cells from PBMCs. The receptor was isolated from a human donor with narcolepsy. V and J are TRBV30 and TRBJ1-6; D unclear. CDR3 nucleotide sequence: TGTGCCTGGAGTAACGGCTATAATTCACCCCTCCACTTT. It translates to CAWSNGYNSPLHF. The variable domain in full, completed from reference TRBV30 and TRBJ1-6, reads SQTIHQWPATLVQPVGSPLSLECTVEGTSNPNLYWYRQAAGRGLQLLFYSVGIGQISSEVPQNLSASRPQDRQFILSSKKLLLSDSGFYLCAWSNGYNSPLHFGNGTRLTVT.